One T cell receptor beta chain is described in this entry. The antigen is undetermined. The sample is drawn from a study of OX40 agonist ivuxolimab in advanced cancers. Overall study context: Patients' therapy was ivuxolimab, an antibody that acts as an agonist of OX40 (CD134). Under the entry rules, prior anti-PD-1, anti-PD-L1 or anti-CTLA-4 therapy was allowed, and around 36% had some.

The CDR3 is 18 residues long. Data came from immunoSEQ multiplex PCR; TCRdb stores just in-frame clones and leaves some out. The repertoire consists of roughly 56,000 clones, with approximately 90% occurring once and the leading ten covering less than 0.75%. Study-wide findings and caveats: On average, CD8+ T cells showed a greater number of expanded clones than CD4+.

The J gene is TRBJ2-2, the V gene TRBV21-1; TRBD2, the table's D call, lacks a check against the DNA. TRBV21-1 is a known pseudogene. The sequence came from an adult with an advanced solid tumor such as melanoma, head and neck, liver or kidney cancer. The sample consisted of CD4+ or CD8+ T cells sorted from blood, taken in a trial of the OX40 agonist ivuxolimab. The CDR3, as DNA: TGTGCCAGCACCGCTGGAGGGAGGACTAGCCCGAACACCGGGGAGCTGTTTTTT. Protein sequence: CASTAGGRTSPNTGELFF.